Below, 14 T cell receptor beta chains from the same sample are listed, as sequenced in a study of cytomegalovirus exposure and HLA in healthy donors. This PCR relied on a set of 60 Vbeta primers and 13 Jbeta primers. This table comes from immunoSEQ multiplex PCR, and its TCRdb copy is limited to in-frame clones, with some not included. The sample has some 150,000 clones, 76% seen once; the top ten hold approximately 4%. The sample was PBMCs. The source is a man between 18 and 35 years old in good health and CMV-seronegative.

This chain joins TRBV6-1 and TRBJ1-6; 10 bases line up with TRBD1. Trimming cost V 6 bases and J 10 bases; bases outside gene matches: 6. The CDR3 extends over 14 amino acids. In germline, CDR1 is MNHNS, CDR2 SASEGT. The CDR3 loop reads CASSSGQGGSPLHF. The CDR3 bases are TGTGCCAGCAGCTCCGGACAGGGGGGATCACCCCTCCACTTT.

This clone appeared many times. The rearrangement joins TRBV6-1 to TRBJ2-7; 8 nucleotides match TRBD1. The CDR3 spans 15 residues. V was clipped by 3 bases and J by 1 base; unmatched bases: 5. Per the germline V gene, CDR1 is MNHNS and CDR2 is SASEGT. CDR3 loop: CASSEGTGDSYEQYF. CDR3 nucleotides: TGTGCCAGCAGTGAGGGGACAGGAGATTCCTACGAGCAGTACTTC.

This clone was seen only a few times. The V gene is TRBV10-3, the J gene TRBJ2-7, with 7 bases matching TRBD1. The trim removed 4 bases at V and 3 bases at J, leaving 3 bases unmatched. Looked up from germline, CDR1 is ENHRY and CDR2 is SYGVKD. The CDR3 totals 13 residues. As DNA, the CDR3 is TGTGCCATCAGTGGGGACAGCGGCTACGAGCAGTACTTC. The encoded protein is CAISGDSGYEQYF.

V usage is TRBV6-1 and J usage is TRBJ2-1; TRBD2 aligns across 11 bases. The CDR3 sequence is 15 residues long. The J segment lost 9 bases and the V segment lost 7 bases, leaving 11 bases of the junction unmatched. Germline V gives CDR1 MNHNS, CDR2 SASEGT. This CDR3 reads CASKMGSGGASEQFF. The CDR3 DNA is TGTGCCAGCAAGATGGGTAGCGGGGGGGCAAGTGAGCAGTTCTTC.

V gene TRBV19 combines with J gene TRBJ2-3; 12 bases align to TRBD2. CDR3 size: 17 residues. The V segment lost 2 bases and the J segment 3 bases; nucleotides outside the gene matches: 6. Looked up from germline, CDR1 is LNHDA and CDR2 is SQIVND (reference sequence). CDR3 sequence: CASSIPGLAGITDTQYF. CDR3 bases: TGTGCCAGTAGTATACCGGGACTAGCGGGCATAACAGATACGCAGTATTTT.

This rearrangement joins TRBV27 to TRBJ2-1, with D possibly matching TRBD2 (6 bases). Between the trimmed V and J ends, which lost 3 bases and 1 base, there was a span of 16 bases. CDR1 and CDR2 from the germline V gene are MNHEY and SMNVEV (reference sequence). The CDR3 runs to 17 residues. CDR3 DNA: TGTGCCAGCAGTTTTAGTTTTGCGGGATCTTCCTACAATGAGCAGTTCTTC. Residues: CASSFSFAGSSYNEQFF.

The chain recombines TRBV25-1 with TRBJ2-3, with D possibly TRBD1 on 6 matching bases. V shed 3 bases and J shed 0 bases, with 10 bases lying between them. Germline V CDR1 and CDR2: MGHDK, SYGVNS. The CDR3 is made up of 15 amino acids. This chain's CDR3 is CASSDNRDSTDTQYF. Written as DNA, the CDR3 is TGTGCCAGCAGTGATAACAGGGATAGCACAGATACGCAGTATTTT.

The genes are TRBV30 and TRBJ1-6; no reliable D call. Germline lookup yields CDR1 GTSNPN and CDR2 SVGIG (reference sequence). Deletions cut 7 bases from V and 5 bases from J, with 9 bases between. The CDR3 loop spans 12 amino acids. Here the CDR3 reads CAFEQDNSPLHF. For the CDR3, the DNA is TGTGCCTTTGAACAAGATAATTCACCCCTCCACTTT.

This chain links TRBV2 with TRBJ2-3; tentative D call: TRBD2 (6 bases). Germline loops: CDR1 SNHLY, CDR2 FYNNEI. The ends were cut back, 10 bases at V and 3 bases at J, with 14 bases in the middle. The CDR3 is made up of 13 amino acids. The CDR3 loop reads CATERGSTDTQYF. Written as DNA, the CDR3 is TGTGCCACCGAACGGGGGTCGACAGATACGCAGTATTTT.

The chain carries TRBV5-6 and TRBJ1-1; no firm D call. The CDR3 runs 13 residues. The V end was cut by 0 bases, the J end by 7 bases, with 10 bases between. CDR1 is SGHDT and CDR2 is YYEEEE in the germline V gene. The chain's CDR3 is CASSLGASDEAFF. CDR3 nucleotides: TGTGCCAGCAGCTTGGGAGCCTCTGATGAAGCTTTCTTT. Based on the CDR3 plus reference TRBV5-6 and TRBJ1-1, the full variable domain is DAGVTQSPTHLIKTRGQQVTLRCSPKSGHDTVSWYQQALGQGPQFIFQYYEEEERQRGNFPDRFSGHQFPNYSSELNVNALLLGDSALYLCASSLGASDEAFFGQGTRLTVV.

This clone has just one count. The chain has TRBV5-1 and TRBJ2-7, with 7 bases identical to TRBD1. The germline gives CDR1 SGHRS, CDR2 YFSETQ. Germline trimming cut 1 base from V and 12 bases from J; bases unmatched to any gene: 10. CDR3 length equals 13 residues. CDR3 nucleotide sequence: TGCGCCAGCAGCTTGCGGCCCCAGGGGGTCAGGTACTTC. This encodes CASSLRPQGVRYF.

This clone was seen only a few times. Other nucleotide sequences from this sample produce the same CDR3. The chain is built from TRBV5-8 and TRBJ2-5, with 11 bases that match TRBD2. Germline trimming cut 0 bases from V and 2 bases from J; bases unmatched to any gene: 0. The CDR3 loop spans 15 amino acids. The germline V gene encodes CDR1 SGHTS and CDR2 YDEGEE. Here the CDR3 DNA reads TGTGCCAGCAGCTTGGGGACTAGCGGGCAAGAGACCCAGTACTTC. Its protein product is CASSLGTSGQETQYF.

This chain connects TRBV5-1 to TRBJ2-3; 10 nucleotides match TRBD2. Looked up from germline, CDR1 is SGHRS and CDR2 is YFSETQ. This CDR3 region has 18 residues. The J segment lost 1 base and the V segment lost 1 base, leaving 9 bases of the junction unmatched. CDR3 DNA: TGCGCCAGCAGCTTGCAGGGGACTAGCGACATGGGCACAGATACGCAGTATTTT. Its translation is CASSLQGTSDMGTDTQYF.

The rearrangement links TRBV5-1 to TRBJ2-7, with 9 bases that match TRBD2. Germline-derived CDR1 and CDR2 are SGHRS and YFSETQ. The length of the CDR3 is 14 residues. J lost 4 bases, V lost 6 bases, and 8 bases had no gene match. The CDR3 DNA is TGCGCCAGCATGTTAGCGGGAGACGGTTACGAGCAGTACTTC. It is translated as CASMLAGDGYEQYF. Filled out from reference TRBV5-1 and TRBJ2-7, the complete variable domain reads KAGVTQTPRYLIKTRGQQVTLSCSPISGHRSVSWYQQTPGQGLQFLFEYFSETQRNKGNFPGRFSGRQFSNSRSEMNVSTLELGDSALYLCASMLAGDGYEQYFGPGTRLTVT.